The present entry profiles one TCR beta chain with its context. The sample originates from a study of blood T cell repertoires in COVID-19. Study background: Researchers got acute and convalescent COVID-19 samples from the United States, Italy and Spain.

This CDR3 comprises 16 residues. J was trimmed by 0 bases and V by 7 bases; bases with no gene match: 9. Germline V gene data show CDR1 as MNHNY and CDR2 as SVGAGI (reference sequence). TCRdb keeps only in-frame clones here, not all; method: immunoSEQ multiplex PCR. This sample has more than 300,000 clones, with about 91% found just once. Seattle patients were enrolled while actively infected and followed longitudinally. The TCR was taken from a woman aged 25 to 39 with COVID-19, enrolled during active disease. The chain has TRBV6-6 and TRBJ1-2; 9 bases map to TRBD1. Sequenced input: peripheral blood. The DNA of the CDR3 is TGTGCCAGCACCAAGGACAGGGGAGCAGCTAACTATGGCTACACCTTC. This encodes CASTKDRGAANYGYTF.